Listed below are T cell receptor beta chains from one sample, sequenced in a study of T cell repertoires in cytomegalovirus infection. TCRdb passed the reads through MiXCR, listing each CDR3 protein once. The top ten clones hold 31% of a sample with about 190,000 distinct CDR3 sequences, approximately 28% of them seen once. The sample consisted of PBMCs. The receptors were gathered from a human donor in good health (CMV status not recorded). Some clones in this sample may be carry-over from other donors' samples. Each CDR3 is given with its conserved first and last residue. The D gene is left open where the match is weak. Clone size appears in some rows only: once, few, many, or a class for an expanded clone.

clone size: -
D gene: -
V gene: TRBV6-6
J gene: TRBJ2-1
CDR3 DNA: TGTGCCAGCGGCCGGGACCCTAACTACAATGAGCAGTTCTTC
CDR3 protein: CASGRDPNYNEQFF

clone size: -
D gene: -
V gene: TRBV9
J gene: TRBJ2-2
CDR3 DNA: TGTGCCAGCAGCGCAGGCTGGACCGGGGAGCTGTTTTTT
CDR3 protein: CASSAGWTGELFF

clone size: -
D gene: -
V gene: TRBV11-3
J gene: TRBJ1-2
CDR3 DNA: TGTGCCAGCAGCGAATCCCCGGGGTATGGCTACACCTTC
CDR3 protein: CASSESPGYGYTF

clone size: -
D gene: TRBD1
V gene: TRBV29-1
J gene: TRBJ2-2
CDR3 DNA: TGCAGCGTTACCAGGGGGCGCACCGGGGAGCTGTTTTTT
CDR3 protein: CSVTRGRTGELFF

clone size: many
D gene: TRBD1
V gene: TRBV2
J gene: TRBJ1-1
CDR3 DNA: TGTGCCAGCAGGGCCTTAAGGACAGGGGGCGTTGAAGCTTTCTTT
CDR3 protein: CASRALRTGGVEAFF

clone size: -
D gene: -
V gene: TRBV7-6
J gene: TRBJ1-4
CDR3 DNA: TGTGCCAGCAGCCAGGCGGGGGGTTTGGCTAATGAAAAACTGTTTTTT
CDR3 protein: CASSQAGGLANEKLFF

clone size: -
D gene: -
V gene: TRBV14
J gene: TRBJ1-1
CDR3 DNA: TGTGCCAGCAGCTTATTGAGGGGCTCCCGTGGAGCGTCGGGCACTGAAGCTTTCTTT
CDR3 protein: CASSLLRGSRGASGTEAFF

clone size: few
D gene: -
V gene: TRBV6-2/TRBV6-3
J gene: TRBJ2-1
CDR3 DNA: TGTGCCAGCAGTTACCTCGGGAACAATGAGCAGTTCTTC
CDR3 protein: CASSYLGNNEQFF

clone size: -
D gene: TRBD2
V gene: TRBV12-3/TRBV12-4
J gene: TRBJ2-1
CDR3 DNA: TGTGCCAGCAGTCAGACTAGCGGGGCCCGAGGGGAGCAGTTCTTC
CDR3 protein: CASSQTSGARGEQFF

clone size: -
D gene: TRBD1
V gene: TRBV20-1
J gene: TRBJ1-6
CDR3 DNA: TGCAGTGCTTGGACAGGCAGCTCCTATAATTCACCCCTCCACTTT
CDR3 protein: CSAWTGSSYNSPLHF

clone size: -
D gene: -
V gene: TRBV29-1
J gene: TRBJ1-5
CDR3 DNA: TGCAGCGTTGTGGTTGCGAGGGGAAGCAATCAGCCCCAGCATTTT
CDR3 protein: CSVVVARGSNQPQHF

clone size: few
D gene: -
V gene: TRBV20-1
J gene: TRBJ2-5
CDR3 DNA: TGCAGTGCCCCTCGGACGGCCCGGGAGACCCAGTACTTC
CDR3 protein: CSAPRTARETQYF